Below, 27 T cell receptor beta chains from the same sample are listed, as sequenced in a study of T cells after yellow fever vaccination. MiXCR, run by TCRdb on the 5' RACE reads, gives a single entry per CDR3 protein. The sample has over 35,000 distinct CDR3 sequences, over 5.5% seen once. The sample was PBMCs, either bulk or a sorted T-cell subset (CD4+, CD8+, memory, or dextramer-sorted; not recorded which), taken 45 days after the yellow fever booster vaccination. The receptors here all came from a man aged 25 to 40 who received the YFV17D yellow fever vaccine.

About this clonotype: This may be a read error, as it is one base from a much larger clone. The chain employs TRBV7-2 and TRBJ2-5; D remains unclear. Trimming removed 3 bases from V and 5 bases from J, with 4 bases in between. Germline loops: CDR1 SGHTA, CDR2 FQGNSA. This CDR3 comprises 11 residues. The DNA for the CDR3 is TGTGCCAGCAGCTTCTTTGAGACCCAGTACTTC. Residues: CASSFFETQYF.

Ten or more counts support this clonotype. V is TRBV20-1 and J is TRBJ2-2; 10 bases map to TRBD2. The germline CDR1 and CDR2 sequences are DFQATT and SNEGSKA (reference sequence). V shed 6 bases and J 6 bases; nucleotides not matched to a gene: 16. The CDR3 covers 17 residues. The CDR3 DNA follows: TGCAGTGCCGGAAGACCCATGGGACTAGCGCGATCCGGGGAGCTGTTTTTT. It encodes CSAGRPMGLARSGELFF.

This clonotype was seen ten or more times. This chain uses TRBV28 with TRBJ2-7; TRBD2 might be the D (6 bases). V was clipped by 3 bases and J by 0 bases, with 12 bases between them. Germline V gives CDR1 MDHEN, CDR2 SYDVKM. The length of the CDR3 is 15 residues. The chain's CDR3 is CASSLGGEDSYEQYF. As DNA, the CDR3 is TGTGCCAGCAGTTTGGGCGGGGAAGACTCCTACGAGCAGTACTTC.

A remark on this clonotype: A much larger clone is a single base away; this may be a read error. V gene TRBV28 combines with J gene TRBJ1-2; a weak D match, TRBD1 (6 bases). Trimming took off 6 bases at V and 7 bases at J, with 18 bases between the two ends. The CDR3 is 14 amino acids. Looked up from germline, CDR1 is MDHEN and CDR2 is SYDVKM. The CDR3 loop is CASSLTGSSVGYTF. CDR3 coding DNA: TGTGCCAGCAGCCTGACAGGCTCGAGTGTTGGCTACACCTTC.

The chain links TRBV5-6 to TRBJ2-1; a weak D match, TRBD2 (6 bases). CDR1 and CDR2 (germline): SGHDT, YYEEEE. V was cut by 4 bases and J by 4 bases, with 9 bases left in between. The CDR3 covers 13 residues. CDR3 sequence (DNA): TGTGCCAGCAGCGGGGACTTATACAATGAGCAGTTCTTC. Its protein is CASSGDLYNEQFF.

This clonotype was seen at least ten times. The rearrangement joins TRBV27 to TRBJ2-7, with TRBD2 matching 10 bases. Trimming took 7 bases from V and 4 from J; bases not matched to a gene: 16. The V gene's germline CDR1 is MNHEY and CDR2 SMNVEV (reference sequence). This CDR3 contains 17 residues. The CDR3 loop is CASKRRAGTSASYEQYF. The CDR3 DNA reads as TGTGCCAGCAAAAGGAGGGCCGGGACTAGCGCGTCTTACGAGCAGTACTTC.

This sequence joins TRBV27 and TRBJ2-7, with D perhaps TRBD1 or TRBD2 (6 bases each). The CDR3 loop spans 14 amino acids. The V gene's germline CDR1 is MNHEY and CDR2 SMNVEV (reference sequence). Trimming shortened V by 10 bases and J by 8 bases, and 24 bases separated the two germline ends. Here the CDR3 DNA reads TGTGCCACTCTAAGTGAGAGGGGGGAGTCGAAGCAGTACTTC. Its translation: CATLSERGESKQYF.

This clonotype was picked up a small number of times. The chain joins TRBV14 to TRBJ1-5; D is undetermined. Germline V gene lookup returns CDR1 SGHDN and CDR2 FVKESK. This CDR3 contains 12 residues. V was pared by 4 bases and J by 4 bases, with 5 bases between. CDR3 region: CASSLKNQPQHF. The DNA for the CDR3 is TGTGCCAGCAGCCTGAAAAATCAGCCCCAGCATTTT.

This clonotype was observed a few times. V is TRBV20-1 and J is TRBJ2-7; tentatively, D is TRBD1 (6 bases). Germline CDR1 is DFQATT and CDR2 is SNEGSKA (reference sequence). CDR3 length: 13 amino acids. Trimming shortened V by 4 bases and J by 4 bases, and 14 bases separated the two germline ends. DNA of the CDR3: TGCAGTGCTACGGAAGGGGGTATGTACGAGCAGTACTTC. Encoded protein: CSATEGGMYEQYF.

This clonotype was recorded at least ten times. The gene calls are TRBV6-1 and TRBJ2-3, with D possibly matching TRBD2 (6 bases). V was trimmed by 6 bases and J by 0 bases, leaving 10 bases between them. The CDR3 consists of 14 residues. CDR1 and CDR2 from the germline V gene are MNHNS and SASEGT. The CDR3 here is CASSQSGSTDTQYF. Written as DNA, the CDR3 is TGTGCCAGCAGCCAGAGCGGGAGCACAGATACGCAGTATTTT.

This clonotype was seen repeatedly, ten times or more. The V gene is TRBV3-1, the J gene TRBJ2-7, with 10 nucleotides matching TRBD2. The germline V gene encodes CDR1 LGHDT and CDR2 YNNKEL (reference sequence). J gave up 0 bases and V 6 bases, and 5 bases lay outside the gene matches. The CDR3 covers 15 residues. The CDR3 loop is CASRVSGRGSYEQYF. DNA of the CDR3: TGTGCCAGCAGAGTAAGCGGGAGGGGCTCCTACGAGCAGTACTTC.

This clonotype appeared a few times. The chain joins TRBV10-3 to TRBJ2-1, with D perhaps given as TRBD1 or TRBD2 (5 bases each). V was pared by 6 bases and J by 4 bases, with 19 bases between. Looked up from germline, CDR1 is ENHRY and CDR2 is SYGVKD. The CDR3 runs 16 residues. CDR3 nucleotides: TGTGCCATCAGGACTCCCCGGGACGACGCGTACAATGAGCAGTTCTTC. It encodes CAIRTPRDDAYNEQFF.

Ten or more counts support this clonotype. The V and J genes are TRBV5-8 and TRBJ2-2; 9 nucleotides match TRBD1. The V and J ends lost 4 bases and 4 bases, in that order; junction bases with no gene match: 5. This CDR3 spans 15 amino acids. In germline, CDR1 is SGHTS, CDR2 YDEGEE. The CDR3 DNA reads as TGTGCCAGCAGCCCGGACAGGGGCCTCACCGGGGAGCTGTTTTTT. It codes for CASSPDRGLTGELFF.

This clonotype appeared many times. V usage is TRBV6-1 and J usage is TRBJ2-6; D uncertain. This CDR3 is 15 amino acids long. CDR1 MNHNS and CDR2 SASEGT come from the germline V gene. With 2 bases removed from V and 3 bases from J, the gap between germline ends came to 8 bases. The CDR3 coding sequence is TGTGCCAGCAGTGAAATGGGTTTTGGGGCCAACGTCCTGACTTTC. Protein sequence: CASSEMGFGANVLTF.

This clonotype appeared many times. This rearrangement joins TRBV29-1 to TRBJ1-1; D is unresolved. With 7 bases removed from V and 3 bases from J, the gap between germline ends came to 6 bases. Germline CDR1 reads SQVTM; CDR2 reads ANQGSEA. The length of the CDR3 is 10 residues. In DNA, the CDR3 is TGCAGCGCTCGCGACACTGAAGCTTTCTTT. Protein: CSARDTEAFF.

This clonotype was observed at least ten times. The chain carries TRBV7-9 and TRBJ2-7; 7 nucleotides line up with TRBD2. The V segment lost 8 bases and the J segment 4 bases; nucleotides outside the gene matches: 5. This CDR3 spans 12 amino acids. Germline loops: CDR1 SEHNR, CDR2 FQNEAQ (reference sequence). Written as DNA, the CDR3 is TGTGCCAGCGGCGGGAGATCTTACGAGCAGTACTTC. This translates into CASGGRSYEQYF. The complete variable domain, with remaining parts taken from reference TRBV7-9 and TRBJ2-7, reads DTGVSQNPRHKITKRGQNVTFRCDPISEHNRLYWYRQTLGQGPEFLTYFQNEAQLEKSRLLSDRFSAERPKGSFSTLEIQRTEQGDSAMYLCASGGRSYEQYFGPGTRLTVT.

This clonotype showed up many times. CDR3 bases: TGTGCCAGCAGCCCTGAGTCAGATACGCAGTATTTT. It specifies CASSPESDTQYF. The chain recombines TRBV12-3 or TRBV12-4 with TRBJ2-3; D ambiguous. The CDR3 consists of 12 residues. Trimming removed 6 bases at V and 4 bases at J, with 8 bases between.

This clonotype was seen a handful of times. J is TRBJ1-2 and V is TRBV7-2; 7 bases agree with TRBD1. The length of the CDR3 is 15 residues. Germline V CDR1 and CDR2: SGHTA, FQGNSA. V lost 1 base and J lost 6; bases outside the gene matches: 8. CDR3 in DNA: TGTGCCAGCAGCTTAGGACAGGGACGGTCAGATGGCTACACCTTC. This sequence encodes CASSLGQGRSDGYTF.

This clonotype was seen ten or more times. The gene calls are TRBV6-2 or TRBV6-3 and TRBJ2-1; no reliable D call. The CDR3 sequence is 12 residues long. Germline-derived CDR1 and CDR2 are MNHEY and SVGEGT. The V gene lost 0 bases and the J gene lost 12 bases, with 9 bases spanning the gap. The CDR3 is CASSYSTAGQFF. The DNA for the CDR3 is TGTGCCAGCAGTTACTCGACTGCTGGGCAGTTCTTC.

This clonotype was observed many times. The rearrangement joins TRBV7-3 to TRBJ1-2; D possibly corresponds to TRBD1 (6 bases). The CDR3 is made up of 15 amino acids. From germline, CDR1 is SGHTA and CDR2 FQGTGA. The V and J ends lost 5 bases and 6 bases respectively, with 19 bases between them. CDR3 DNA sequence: TGTGCCAGCAGCCTAAACCCAGGGGATGAAAATGGCTACACCTTC. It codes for CASSLNPGDENGYTF.

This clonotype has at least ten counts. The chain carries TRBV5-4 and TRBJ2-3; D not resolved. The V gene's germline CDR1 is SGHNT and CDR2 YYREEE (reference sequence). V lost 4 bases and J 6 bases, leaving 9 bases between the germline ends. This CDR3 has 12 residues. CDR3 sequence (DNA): TGTGCCAGCAGCCTTGCTAGTGATACGCAGTATTTT. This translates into CASSLASDTQYF. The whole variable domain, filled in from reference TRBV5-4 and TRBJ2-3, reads ETGVTQSPTHLIKTRGQQVTLRCSSQSGHNTVSWYQQALGQGPQFIFQYYREEENGRGNFPPRFSGLQFPNYSSELNVNALELDDSALYLCASSLASDTQYFGPGTRLTVL.

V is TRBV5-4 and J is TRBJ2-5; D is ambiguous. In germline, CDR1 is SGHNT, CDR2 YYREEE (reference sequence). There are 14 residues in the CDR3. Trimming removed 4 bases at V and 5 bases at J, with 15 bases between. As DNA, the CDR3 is TGTGCCAGCAGCACGGCTGGCGAAGGGGAGACCCAGTACTTC. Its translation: CASSTAGEGETQYF.

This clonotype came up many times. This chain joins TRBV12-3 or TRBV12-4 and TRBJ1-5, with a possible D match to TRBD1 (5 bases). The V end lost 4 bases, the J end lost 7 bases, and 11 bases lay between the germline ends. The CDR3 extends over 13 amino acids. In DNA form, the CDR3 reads TGTGCCAGCAGTTCTGACAGTGGACAGCCCCAGCATTTT. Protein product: CASSSDSGQPQHF.

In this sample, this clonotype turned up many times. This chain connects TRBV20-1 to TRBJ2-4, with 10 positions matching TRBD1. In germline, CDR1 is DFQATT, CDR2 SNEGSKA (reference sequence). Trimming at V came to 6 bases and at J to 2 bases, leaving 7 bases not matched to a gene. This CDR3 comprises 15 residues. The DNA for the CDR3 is TGCAGTGCCCGACGACAGGGGGCGACCAAAAACATTCAGTACTTC. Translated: CSARRQGATKNIQYF.

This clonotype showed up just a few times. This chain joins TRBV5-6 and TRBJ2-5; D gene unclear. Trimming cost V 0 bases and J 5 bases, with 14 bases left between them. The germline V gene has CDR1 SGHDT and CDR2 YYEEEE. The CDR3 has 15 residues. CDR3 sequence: CASSLDAQLWETQYF. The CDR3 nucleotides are TGTGCCAGCAGCTTGGATGCGCAGCTATGGGAGACCCAGTACTTC.

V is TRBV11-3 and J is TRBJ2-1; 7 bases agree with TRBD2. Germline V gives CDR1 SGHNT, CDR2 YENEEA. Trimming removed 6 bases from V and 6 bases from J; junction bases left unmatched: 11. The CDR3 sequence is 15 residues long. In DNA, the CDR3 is TGTGCCAGCAGTTTTGAAGCGGGATTCGGCAATGAGCAGTTCTTC. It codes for CASSFEAGFGNEQFF.

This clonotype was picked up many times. The CDR3 DNA reads as TGTGCCAGCAGCTTAGCTCCGGGACTGGGGCAAGAGACCCAGTACTTC. Encoded protein: CASSLAPGLGQETQYF. The genes are TRBV7-3 and TRBJ2-5; D might be TRBD2 (6 bases). The germline CDR1 and CDR2 sequences are SGHTA and FQGTGA. There are 16 residues in the CDR3. V dropped 2 bases and J dropped 2 bases, with 15 bases sitting between them.